These 10 T cell receptor beta chains originate from one sample sequenced in a study of blood T cell repertoires in COVID-19. The table came from immunoSEQ multiplex PCR; TCRdb's copy has only in-frame clones and leaves some out. Of approximately 250,000 clones listed, around nine tenths are singletons. Sequenced material: peripheral blood. Receptor source: a man between 35 and 55 years old with active or convalescent COVID-19.

The sample holds one count of this clone. The chain links TRBV28 to TRBJ2-7; the match to TRBD2 covers 8 bases. CDR1 is MDHEN and CDR2 is SYDVKM in the germline V gene. The CDR3 is made up of 13 amino acids. Trimming removed 5 bases from V and 7 bases from J; junction bases left unmatched: 7. Here the CDR3 DNA reads TGTGCCAGCAGTGCCCGACCGGGGGGGGAGCAGTACTTC. Amino acid sequence: CASSARPGGEQYF.

V gene TRBV7-9 combines with J gene TRBJ2-3; 9 nucleotides match TRBD2. Germline CDR1 SEHNR, CDR2 FQNEAQ (reference sequence). V lost 2 bases and J lost 2; bases outside the gene matches: 2. The CDR3 covers 15 residues. DNA for the CDR3: TGTGCCAGCAGCTTAAGCGGGGGGCACACAGATACGCAGTATTTT. This translates into CASSLSGGHTDTQYF.

Only one count was recorded for this clone. The chain has TRBV28 and TRBJ2-7; tentatively, D is TRBD2 (5 bases). V was trimmed by 8 bases and J by 5 bases, leaving 19 bases between them. Germline V gene data show CDR1 as MDHEN and CDR2 as SYDVKM. The CDR3 is 14 residues long. CDR3 bases: TGTGCCAGCGTGGCCGGGATGGAGGTGGACGAGCAGTACTTC. As protein: CASVAGMEVDEQYF. Looking up the rest from reference TRBV28 and TRBJ2-7 gives the full variable domain: DVKVTQSSRYLVKRTGEKVFLECVQDMDHENMFWYRQDPGLGLRLIYFSYDVKMKEKGDIPEGYSVSREKKERFSLILESASTNQTSMYLCASVAGMEVDEQYFGPGTRLTVT.

V usage is TRBV10-3 and J usage is TRBJ2-5, with D unresolved. CDR1 and CDR2 from the germline V gene are ENHRY and SYGVKD. The ends were cut back, 0 bases at V and 1 base at J, with 6 bases in the middle. The CDR3 spans 14 residues. The CDR3 DNA is TGTGCCATCAGTGAGTCACAAATCCAAGAGACCCAGTACTTC. It codes for CAISESQIQETQYF.

This chain joins TRBV7-2 and TRBJ2-7; the D gene is possibly TRBD2 (5 bases). Germline V CDR1 and CDR2: SGHTA, FQGNSA. The CDR3 runs 14 residues. V was pared by 0 bases and J by 2 bases, with 8 bases between. The chain's CDR3 is CASSLAGRAYEQYF. CDR3 coding DNA: TGTGCCAGCAGCTTAGCGGGGAGAGCCTACGAGCAGTACTTC.

This chain uses TRBV19 with TRBJ2-1, with 10 positions matching TRBD2. CDR1 LNHDA and CDR2 SQIVND come from the germline V gene (reference sequence). Trimming cost V 6 bases and J 7 bases; bases outside gene matches: 3. The CDR3 extends over 13 amino acids. The CDR3 DNA sequence: TGTGCCAGTAGGAGCGGGAGGGTTAATGAGCAGTTCTTC. Protein sequence: CASRSGRVNEQFF.

V and J are TRBV10-1 and TRBJ2-5, with TRBD2 matching over 8 bases. After removal of 0 bases from V and 2 bases from J, the junction contained 2 bases not matched to a gene. Germline V gene data show CDR1 as WNHNN and CDR2 as SYGVQD (reference sequence). The CDR3 is made up of 15 amino acids. The CDR3 nucleotides read TGCGCCAGCAGTGAGTCGGCTAGCGGGCAAGAGACCCAGTACTTC. Amino acids: CASSESASGQETQYF.

The rearrangement uses TRBV19 and TRBJ2-3; 10 bases agree with TRBD1. The junction had 4 bases not matched to a gene; V was cut back by 5 bases and J by 5 bases. This CDR3 has 14 amino acids. CDR1 LNHDA and CDR2 SQIVND come from the germline V gene (reference sequence). CDR3 region: CASSLRTGGDTQYF. CDR3 nucleotide sequence: TGTGCCAGTAGTCTCCGGACAGGGGGAGATACGCAGTATTTT.

In this sample, this clone turned up a few times. The chain joins TRBV19 to TRBJ1-1; 8 bases line up with TRBD1. Germline V CDR1 and CDR2: LNHDA, SQIVND (reference sequence). CDR3 length equals 13 residues. V dropped 5 bases and J dropped 4; count of bases not matched to a gene: 3. The CDR3 bases are TGTGCCAGTAGTCCGACAGGGGCCACTGAAGCTTTCTTT. It is translated as CASSPTGATEAFF.

To note about this clone: This CDR3 is missing its conserved last phenylalanine or tryptophan, likely due to a read error. It is unclear where the CDR3 begins or ends on the DNA, so no DNA is shown, and the CDR3 is as TCRdb lists it. This chain joins TRBV28 and TRBJ1-2; whether TRBD1, the table's D call, matches the DNA was not checked. The CDR3 has 14 residues if both end residues are counted. The germline V gene has CDR1 MDHEN and CDR2 SYDVKM. Here the CDR3 reads CASSSPRGRRVLES.